The next 15 T cell receptor beta chains were all read from a single sample in a study of CD8 T cells in Susac syndrome (dated by TCRdb to the late 2010s). Libraries were built with the immunoSEQ multiplex PCR assay. RNA was extracted using the RNeasy kit, and about 0.45 to 1 ug of the RNA was reverse transcribed with random hexamers. The public reads were reanalyzed by TCRdb: fastp trimming at Q25, MiXCR alignment, in-frame beta chains only. For every CDR3 protein sequence, its rows merge into one entry that carries the most common genes and DNA. The sample table shows 210,000 or so distinct CDR3 sequences, and about 94% are seen once. The ten largest clonotypes hold 0.15% of the sample. Input material: CD4+ T cells from PBMCs. The receptors come from a human donor with Susac syndrome.

V is TRBV19 and J is TRBJ1-2; D is unclear. This CDR3 has 13 amino acids. Germline assignment: CDR1 LNHDA and CDR2 SQIVND (reference sequence). Trimming stripped 0 bases from V and 8 bases from J, with 10 bases between. CDR3 loop: CASSIDEVSGYTF. CDR3 sequence (DNA): TGTGCCAGTAGTATAGATGAAGTGTCCGGCTACACCTTC.

V and J are TRBV6-2 or TRBV6-3 and TRBJ1-1, with a possible D match to TRBD1 (5 bases). CDR3 length equals 13 residues. CDR1 is MNHEY and CDR2 is SVGEGT in the germline V gene. Trimming stripped 7 bases from V and 5 bases from J, with 14 bases between. The CDR3 region has the DNA TGTGCCAGCACGGTTGCAGGGATGACTGAAGCTTTCTTT. This encodes CASTVAGMTEAFF.

The chain uses TRBV7-3 and TRBJ2-3; D remains unclear. CDR3 size: 14 residues. Germline V gene lookup returns CDR1 SGHTA and CDR2 FQGTGA. The V and J ends lost 1 base and 2 bases respectively, with 7 bases between them. The DNA for the CDR3 is TGTGCCAGCAGCTTAAGGCCTCACACAGATACGCAGTATTTT. This codes for CASSLRPHTDTQYF.

V and J are TRBV12-3 or TRBV12-4 and TRBJ2-1; tentatively, D is TRBD2 (5 bases). The CDR3 spans 13 residues. V dropped 6 bases and J dropped 7 bases, with 13 bases sitting between them. The CDR3 coding sequence is TGTGCCAGCAGCCCCATCTCGGGGAATGAGCAGTTCTTC. The encoded protein is CASSPISGNEQFF.

The rearrangement uses TRBV7-9 and TRBJ1-5; D remains ambiguous. Germline assignment: CDR1 SEHNR and CDR2 FQNEAQ (reference sequence). The CDR3 is 15 residues long. Between the trimmed V and J ends, which lost 4 bases and 4 bases, there was a span of 14 bases. Here the CDR3 DNA reads TGTGCCAGCAGCTCCCTCGGCTCGGGAAATCAGCCCCAGCATTTT. Its translation is CASSSLGSGNQPQHF.

The chain employs TRBV5-4 and TRBJ2-3, with 8 bases fitting TRBD1. Germline trimming cut 0 bases from V and 2 bases from J; bases unmatched to any gene: 2. Per germline, CDR1 SGHNT and CDR2 YYREEE (reference sequence). The CDR3 sequence is 15 residues long. The CDR3 is CASSLDRGDTDTQYF. The CDR3, as DNA: TGTGCCAGCAGCTTGGACAGGGGGGACACAGATACGCAGTATTTT.

The count of this clonotype is one. The V and J genes are TRBV4-2 and TRBJ2-1, with TRBD2 as a possible D gene (5 bases). V was pared by 0 bases and J by 6 bases, with 15 bases between. Germline CDR1 LGHNA, CDR2 YNFKEQ. CDR3 size: 16 residues. The chain's CDR3 is CASSQDTQSTSNEQFF. CDR3 bases: TGTGCCAGCAGCCAAGACACACAGAGCACTAGCAATGAGCAGTTCTTC.

V usage is TRBV11-2 and J usage is TRBJ1-2; D gene ambiguous. Trimming removed 4 bases from V and 0 bases from J, with 12 bases in between. CDR3 length equals 15 residues. Germline values: CDR1 SGHAT, CDR2 FQNNGV. Here the CDR3 reads CASSSRTVSNYGYTF. CDR3 bases: TGTGCCAGCAGCTCACGGACTGTATCTAACTATGGCTACACCTTC.

V is TRBV27 and J is TRBJ1-2; D possibly corresponds to TRBD1 (6 bases). The CDR3 runs 13 residues. V dropped 2 bases and J dropped 6 bases, with 10 bases sitting between them. CDR1 MNHEY and CDR2 SMNVEV come from the germline V gene (reference sequence). DNA for the CDR3: TGTGCCAGCAGTTTAAACAGGGCTCATGGCTACACCTTC. Encoded protein: CASSLNRAHGYTF.

The rearrangement joins TRBV30 to TRBJ1-2; no clear D gene. The CDR3 runs to 11 residues. V lost 1 base and J 11 bases, leaving 11 bases between the germline ends. The V gene's germline CDR1 is GTSNPN and CDR2 SVGIG (reference sequence). CDR3 protein: CAWSGRGGYTF. The CDR3, as DNA: TGTGCCTGGAGTGGACGGGGAGGTTACACCTTC.

V is TRBV20-1 and J is TRBJ2-5; perhaps TRBD2 as D (5 bases). The V end lost 3 bases, the J end lost 1 base, and 18 bases lay between the germline ends. CDR3 length equals 16 residues. The germline gives CDR1 DFQATT, CDR2 SNEGSKA (reference sequence). The CDR3 region is CSAREPSGKVQETQYF. The DNA of the CDR3 is TGCAGTGCTAGGGAACCTTCCGGGAAAGTCCAAGAGACCCAGTACTTC.

V gene TRBV5-1 combines with J gene TRBJ2-7, with 10 bases lining up with TRBD1. V shed 3 bases, J shed 3 bases, and the junction held 15 bases outside the gene matches. Germline CDR1 reads SGHRS; CDR2 reads YFSETQ. The CDR3 length is 18 residues. CDR3 in DNA: TGCGCCAGCAGCTCGGACAGGGGGGGGTCAGGGGAGTACTACGAGCAGTACTTC. Translated, it gives CASSSDRGGSGEYYEQYF. The full variable domain, completed using reference TRBV5-1 and TRBJ2-7, is KAGVTQTPRYLIKTRGQQVTLSCSPISGHRSVSWYQQTPGQGLQFLFEYFSETQRNKGNFPGRFSGRQFSNSRSEMNVSTLELGDSALYLCASSSDRGGSGEYYEQYFGPGTRLTVT.

The J gene is TRBJ2-3, the V gene TRBV12-3 or TRBV12-4; the D call may be TRBD1 or TRBD2 (6 bases each). The CDR3 extends over 15 amino acids. The ends were cut back, 5 bases at V and 7 bases at J, with 19 bases in the middle. CDR3 DNA sequence: TGTGCCAGCAGTCCCGGGGGCCCCTCCGAGAATACGCAGTATTTT. Encoded protein: CASSPGGPSENTQYF.

The chain is built from TRBV16 and TRBJ1-6, with 8 bases aligning to TRBD1. The V and J ends lost 3 bases and 7 bases, in that order; junction bases with no gene match: 8. CDR3 size: 16 residues. Germline values: CDR1 KGHSY, CDR2 FQNENV. CDR3 region: CASSQTGDGDNSPLHF. The CDR3 region has the DNA TGTGCCAGCAGCCAGACAGGGGATGGGGACAATTCACCCCTCCACTTT.

The gene calls are TRBV21-1 and TRBJ2-7; TRBD1 was called by the table and not checked on the DNA. TRBV21-1 counts as a pseudogene. This CDR3 spans 15 amino acids. CDR3 residues: CADGATQLPCDEQYF. CDR3 DNA: TGTGCCGACGGGGCTACCCAACTCCCCTGCGACGAGCAGTACTTC.